The present T cell receptor (beta chain) was sequenced within a study of neurological immune-mediated disorders. The time point was: longitudinal time-point 2. The study used blood bank volunteers in Maryland, USA, as healthy controls. The unsorted libraries originated from 2 million PBMCs that had been stored at -80 C. 5'RACE with 10-nucleotide random UMIs produced the cDNA. A single record per CDR3 protein comes from TCRdb applying MiXCR to the 5' RACE reads. The sample has more than 30,000 distinct CDR3 sequences; around an eighth are singletons. The CDR3 spans 14 residues. The germline V gene encodes CDR1 LGHNA and CDR2 YNFKEQ. Trimming took 4 bases from V and 4 from J, leaving 13 bases between them. Study-level points and caveats: Whereas HTLV-1-associated myelopathy showed the most TCR clonal expansion, multiple sclerosis showed the least, with levels below those of healthy controls.

This clonotype was counted at least ten times. Its specificity is unknown. This clonotype originated in a woman in her thirties or forties in good health. The chain couples TRBV4-2 to TRBJ1-2; no reliable D call. The specimen was PBMCs. The CDR3 nucleotides are TGTGCCAGCAGCCCCCCGACGGGCAGCTATGGCTACACCTTC. Protein: CASSPPTGSYGYTF.